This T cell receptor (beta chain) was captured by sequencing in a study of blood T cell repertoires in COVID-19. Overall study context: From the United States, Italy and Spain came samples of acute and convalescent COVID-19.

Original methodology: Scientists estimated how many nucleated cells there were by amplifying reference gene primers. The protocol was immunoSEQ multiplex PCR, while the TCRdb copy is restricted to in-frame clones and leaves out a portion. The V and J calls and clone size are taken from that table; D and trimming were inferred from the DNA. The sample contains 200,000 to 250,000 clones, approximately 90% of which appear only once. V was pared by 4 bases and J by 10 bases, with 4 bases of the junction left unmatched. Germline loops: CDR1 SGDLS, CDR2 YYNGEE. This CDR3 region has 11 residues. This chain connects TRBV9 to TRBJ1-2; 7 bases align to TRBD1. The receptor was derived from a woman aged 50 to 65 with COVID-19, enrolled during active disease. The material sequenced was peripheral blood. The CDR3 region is CASSIGQVYTF. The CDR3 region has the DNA TGTGCCAGCAGCATCGGACAGGTCTACACCTTC.